This T cell receptor (beta chain) stems from a study of shared clonotypes between healthy human individuals. Study-wide context: The study drew on two women and a few men aged 18 to 49 as donors.

Note on this clone: Its target is unknown.

Study findings and constraints: All-four-donor shared clonotypes had higher generation probabilities than non-shared clonotypes did.

For every subset, genomic DNA was evenly distributed across several immunoSEQ plates. TCRdb's copy holds only in-frame clones and misses some; the assay was immunoSEQ multiplex PCR. The sample has a few million clones; 93% are singletons. The sample comprised naive CD4+ T cells from PBMCs. As for subset: CD45RA+ positively selected. The TCR was taken from a young man in good health. Some clones in this sample may be carry-over from other donors' samples.

The CDR3 loop reads CASSFRDGTTNYGYTF. CDR3 nucleotide sequence: TGCGCCAGCAGCTTCCGCGACGGGACAACTAACTATGGCTACACCTTC. V gene TRBV5-1 combines with J gene TRBJ1-2, with TRBD1 as a possible D gene (6 bases). The CDR3 covers 16 residues. Trimming cost V 2 bases and J 0 bases, with 14 bases left between them. The germline V gene encodes CDR1 SGHRS and CDR2 YFSETQ.